This TCR beta chain is drawn from a study of blood T cell repertoires in COVID-19. As for the study in general: The samples span acute and convalescent COVID-19 from the United States, Italy and Spain.

J was trimmed by 5 bases and V by 3 bases; bases with no gene match: 11. The CDR3 extends over 15 amino acids. From germline, CDR1 is DFQATT and CDR2 SNEGSKA (reference sequence). Authors' processing steps: Quantification of nucleated cells was approximated via reference gene primer amplification. This table comes from immunoSEQ multiplex PCR, and its TCRdb copy is limited to in-frame clones, with some not included. D and trimming come from the DNA, and the V and J calls and clone size come from that table. The sample holds around 400,000 clones, about 88% seen once. Individuals in the exposed group had encountered a COVID-19 case within 2 weeks preceding study entry.

The receptor was derived from a woman between 18 and 29 years old who had been exposed to COVID-19. Sample: PBMCs or T cells enriched from blood (not recorded which). The chain is built from TRBV20-1 and TRBJ1-1; 8 nucleotides match TRBD1. For the CDR3, the DNA is TGCAGTGCTAGTCCTTTTCAGGGGGCGAAAACTGAAGCTTTCTTT. It translates to CSASPFQGAKTEAFF.